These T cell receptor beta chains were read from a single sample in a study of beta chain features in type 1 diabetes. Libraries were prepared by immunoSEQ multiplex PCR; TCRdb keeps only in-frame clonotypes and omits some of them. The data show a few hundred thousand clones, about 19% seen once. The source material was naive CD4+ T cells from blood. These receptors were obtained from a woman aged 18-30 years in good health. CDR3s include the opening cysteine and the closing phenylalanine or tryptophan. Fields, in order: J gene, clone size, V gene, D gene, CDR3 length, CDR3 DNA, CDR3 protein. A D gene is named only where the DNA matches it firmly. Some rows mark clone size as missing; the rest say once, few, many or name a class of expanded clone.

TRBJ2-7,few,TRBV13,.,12,TGTGCCAGCAGCTTAAACGAGGTCCCACTGATCTTC,CASSLNEVPLIF
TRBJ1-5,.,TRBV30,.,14,TGTGCCTGGAGTGTAGGGAGTATAGATCAGCCCCAGCATTTT,CAWSVGSIDQPQHF
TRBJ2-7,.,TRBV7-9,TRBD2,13,TGTGCCAGCAGCTCCGGGGGAGGGTCTCGGCAGTACTTC,CASSSGGGSRQYF
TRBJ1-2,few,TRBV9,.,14,TGTGCCAGCAGCGTAGAAGGGAGAGGTCAAGGCTACACCTTC,CASSVEGRGQGYTF
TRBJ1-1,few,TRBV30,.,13,TGTGCCTGGAGTGTACACTCGGGGAGAGAAGCTTTCTTT,CAWSVHSGREAFF
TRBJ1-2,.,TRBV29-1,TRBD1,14,TGCAGCGTTGACGAAGCAGGGGGTTATTATGGCTACACCTTC,CSVDEAGGYYGYTF
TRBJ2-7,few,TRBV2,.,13,TGTGCCAGCAGTGACGGGGGCTCCTACGAGCAGTACTTC,CASSDGGSYEQYF
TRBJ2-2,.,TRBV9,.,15,TGTGCCAGCAGGCCAGGACAGCCTAACACCGGGGAGCTGTTTTTT,CASRPGQPNTGELFF
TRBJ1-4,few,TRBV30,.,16,TGTGCCTGGAGTGTAAGCCGGACAGCAACTAATGAAAAACTGTTTTTT,CAWSVSRTATNEKLFF
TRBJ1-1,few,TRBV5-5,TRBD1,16,TGTGCCAGCAGCTATGGAAACTGGGACAGGGGGCAAGGAGCTTTCTTT,CASSYGNWDRGQGAFF
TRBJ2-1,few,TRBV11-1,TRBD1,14,TGTGCCAGCAGCCCCCCGAGACAGGGAAATGAGCAGTTCTTC,CASSPPRQGNEQFF
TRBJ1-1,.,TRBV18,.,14,TGTGCCAGCTCACCCCAGGGTAGGGAAGGAGAAGCTTTCTTT,CASSPQGREGEAFF
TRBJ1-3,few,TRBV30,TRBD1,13,TGTGCCTGGAATCGACAGGGGGCGGACACCATATATTTT,CAWNRQGADTIYF
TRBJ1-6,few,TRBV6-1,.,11,TGTGCCAGCAGTGCAAATTCACCCCTCCACTTT,CASSANSPLHF
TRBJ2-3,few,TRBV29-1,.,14,TGCAGCGTTCTAGGGGAAGCCGGCACAGATACGCAGTATTTT,CSVLGEAGTDTQYF
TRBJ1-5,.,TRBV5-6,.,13,TGTGCCAGCAGCGCCGGGACTGTTCAGCCCCAGCATTTT,CASSAGTVQPQHF
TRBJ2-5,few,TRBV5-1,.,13,TGCGCCAGCAGCAGTAGGGGCCAAGAGACCCAGTACTTC,CASSSRGQETQYF